This record covers a single TCR beta chain. The data belong to a study of cytomegalovirus exposure and HLA in healthy donors. Study details: It was reported in a later analysis that the same platform had been used for the 120 or so validation repertoires as for the 550 to 750 first-cohort repertoires.

Germline values: CDR1 SGHNT, CDR2 YYREEE (reference sequence). This CDR3 contains 16 residues. V lost 1 base and J lost 3; bases outside the gene matches: 7. The donors were in the approximately 120-subject validation cohort; that cohort was separate from the roughly 730-subject first cohort. Assay: immunoSEQ multiplex PCR; the TCRdb copy retains only in-frame clones and omits some. Among about 88,000 clones, 96% were seen once, and the ten largest hold 0.78%. This rearrangement joins TRBV5-4 to TRBJ2-3; 8 bases line up with TRBD2. The material sequenced was PBMCs. The sequence was collected from a man aged 18 to 30 in good health and CMV-seronegative. The CDR3 DNA is TGTGCCAGCAGCTTGTATTCGGGAGGGCCGACAGATACGCAGTATTTT. Its translation: CASSLYSGGPTDTQYF.